What follows are 22 T cell receptor beta chains derived from one specimen sequenced in a study of T cell changes during pregnancy in multiple sclerosis. Here immunoSEQ multiplex PCR was the method, and the copy in TCRdb shows in-frame clones only, minus some. The repertoire holds tens of thousands of clones, with about 92% as singletons. This sample comprised peripheral blood, obtained after pregnancy. Receptors were obtained from a female donor with multiple sclerosis, enrolled in a pregnancy study.

The rearrangement joins TRBV7-6 to TRBJ2-1; 8 nucleotides match TRBD2. With 4 bases clipped from V and 0 bases from J, the junction kept 8 bases outside the gene matches. The CDR3 is 17 residues long. Germline CDR1 and CDR2: SGHVS and FNYEAQ. CDR3: CASSSLAGTSSYNEQFF. In DNA form, the CDR3 reads TGTGCCAGCAGCTCTTTAGCGGGGACTAGCTCCTACAATGAGCAGTTCTTC.

The chain employs TRBV18 and TRBJ1-4; 9 nucleotides line up with TRBD1. Germline CDR1 is KGHSH and CDR2 is LQKENI. Trimming removed 3 bases from V and 13 bases from J; junction bases left unmatched: 9. CDR3 length: 14 residues. The CDR3 bases are TGTGCCAGCTCACCCACGGGACAGGGAAGCGGACTGTTTTTT. Its translation is CASSPTGQGSGLFF.

The genes are TRBV9 and TRBJ2-1, with D perhaps matching TRBD2 (5 bases). V dropped 2 bases and J dropped 0 bases, with 9 bases sitting between them. CDR1 and CDR2 (germline): SGDLS, YYNGEE. This CDR3 region has 15 residues. This CDR3 is CASSVGVSSYNEQFF. The DNA for the CDR3 is TGTGCCAGCAGCGTCGGGGTAAGCTCCTACAATGAGCAGTTCTTC.

The chain is built from TRBV9 and TRBJ2-1, with 11 bases fitting TRBD1. The junction had 5 bases not matched to a gene; V was cut back by 0 bases and J by 6 bases. This CDR3 has 16 residues. Per germline, CDR1 SGDLS and CDR2 YYNGEE. The CDR3 sequence: CASSVVGGQGVNEQFF. The DNA for the CDR3 is TGTGCCAGCAGCGTAGTAGGGGGACAGGGGGTCAATGAGCAGTTCTTC. Drawing the rest from reference TRBV9 and TRBJ2-1, the complete variable domain is DSGVTQTPKHLITATGQRVTLRCSPRSGDLSVYWYQQSLDQGLQFLIQYYNGEERAKGNILERFSAQQFPDLHSELNLSSLELGDSALYFCASSVVGGQGVNEQFFGPGTRLTVL.

The J gene is TRBJ1-2, the V gene TRBV18; D not resolved. Germline V gene lookup returns CDR1 KGHSH and CDR2 LQKENI. Between the trimmed V and J ends, which lost 2 bases and 0 bases, there was a span of 10 bases. The CDR3 runs to 15 residues. The CDR3 is CASSPESLANYGYTF. For the CDR3, the DNA is TGTGCCAGCTCACCAGAGAGCCTAGCTAACTATGGCTACACCTTC. Supplemented by reference TRBV18 and TRBJ1-2, the full variable domain reads NAGVMQNPRHLVRRRGQEARLRCSPMKGHSHVYWYRQLPEEGLKFMVYLQKENIIDESGMPKERFSAEFPKEGPSILRIQQVVRGDSAAYFCASSPESLANYGYTFGSGTRLTVV.

The V and J genes are TRBV15 and TRBJ2-7, with 11 positions matching TRBD1. V shed 5 bases and J 5 bases; nucleotides not matched to a gene: 11. CDR3 length: 16 amino acids. Germline loops: CDR1 LNHNV, CDR2 YYDKDF (reference sequence). The CDR3 DNA reads as TGTGCCACCAGCGGTCGGACAGGGGGCTTTATCGACGAGCAGTACTTC. It translates to CATSGRTGGFIDEQYF.

The V call is TRBV11-2, the J call TRBJ2-5; D ambiguous. Trimming took 6 bases from V and 0 from J, leaving 5 bases between them. The CDR3 has 12 residues. Germline V gene data show CDR1 as SGHAT and CDR2 as FQNNGV. As DNA, the CDR3 is TGTGCCAGCAGTCGGGACCAAGAGACCCAGTACTTC. The encoded protein is CASSRDQETQYF.

J is TRBJ2-1 and V is TRBV7-3; D may be TRBD2 (5 bases). Germline assignment: CDR1 SGHTA and CDR2 FQGTGA. Trimming pared 5 bases from V and 2 bases from J, leaving 10 bases between. The CDR3 consists of 14 residues. CDR3 in amino acids: CASSQHGAYNEQFF. The CDR3 region has the DNA TGTGCCAGCAGCCAGCACGGGGCCTACAATGAGCAGTTCTTC.

The rearrangement uses TRBV4-1 and TRBJ2-7, with 8 bases matching TRBD1. The J segment lost 9 bases and the V segment lost 0 bases, leaving 13 bases of the junction unmatched. The CDR3 length is 16 residues. CDR1 MGHRA and CDR2 YSYEKL come from the germline V gene. The CDR3 DNA follows: TGCGCCAGCAGCCAAGATCTTACCACGACAGGGGTTGGGCAGTACTTC. Translated, it gives CASSQDLTTTGVGQYF.

The genes are TRBV7-3 and TRBJ2-3; possible D gene TRBD1, 6 bases. CDR1 is SGHTA, CDR2 FQGTGA, per germline. The CDR3 loop spans 12 amino acids. Trimming left V 5 bases short and J 7 bases short, with 10 bases between. The CDR3 loop is CASSPDRYTQYF. Written as DNA, the CDR3 is TGTGCCAGCAGCCCCGACAGGTATACGCAGTATTTT.

This chain joins TRBV7-2 and TRBJ2-2, with D unclear. The CDR3 runs 14 residues. Germline CDR1 reads SGHTA; CDR2 reads FQGNSA. Trimming cost V 5 bases and J 1 base, with 8 bases left between them. The CDR3 loop reads CASSQDLNTGELFF. The CDR3 region has the DNA TGTGCCAGCAGCCAGGATCTGAACACCGGGGAGCTGTTTTTT.

This sequence joins TRBV2 and TRBJ1-1; 7 bases fit TRBD1. CDR3 length: 13 amino acids. Trimming at V came to 11 bases and at J to 6 bases, leaving 12 bases not matched to a gene. Germline CDR1 is SNHLY and CDR2 is FYNNEI. DNA for the CDR3: TGTGCCGGGAGACAGGGTGGAATCCCTGAAGCTTTCTTT. This codes for CAGRQGGIPEAFF.

V usage is TRBV5-6 and J usage is TRBJ1-1; 9 bases fit TRBD1. Trimming at V came to 4 bases and at J to 3 bases, leaving 10 bases not matched to a gene. This CDR3 contains 16 residues. Germline V CDR1 and CDR2: SGHDT, YYEEEE. CDR3 residues: CASSPHRGPRYTEAFF. The CDR3 bases are TGTGCCAGCAGCCCTCACAGGGGGCCCAGGTACACTGAAGCTTTCTTT.

This CDR3 is CASSLVSNEQYF. The CDR3 DNA is TGTGCCAGCAGCTTAGTTAGCAATGAGCAGTACTTC. This chain uses TRBV7-2 with TRBJ2-7; D uncertain. The CDR3 length is 12 residues. Trimming removed 1 base at V and 7 bases at J, with 8 bases between. Germline CDR1 reads SGHTA; CDR2 reads FQGNSA.

The J gene is TRBJ1-4, the V gene TRBV25-1, with D possibly being TRBD1 (5 bases). Trimming removed 3 bases from V and 6 bases from J, with 17 bases in between. Germline V gene data show CDR1 as MGHDK and CDR2 as SYGVNS. This CDR3 is built from 16 residues. The CDR3 DNA follows: TGTGCCAGCAGTGAGCGGGCGGGGGTGGTCGATGAAAAACTGTTTTTT. Translated, it gives CASSERAGVVDEKLFF.

V gene TRBV7-6 combines with J gene TRBJ1-6; D is possibly TRBD1 (6 bases). The CDR3 totals 16 residues. V gave up 4 bases and J gave up 8 bases, with 18 bases separating them. Looked up from germline, CDR1 is SGHVS and CDR2 is FNYEAQ. The CDR3 region is CASSSTPGGGDSPLHF. CDR3 nucleotides: TGTGCCAGCAGCTCCACGCCCGGGGGGGGCGATTCACCCCTCCACTTT.

The J gene is TRBJ2-7, the V gene TRBV5-1, with TRBD1 as a possible D gene (6 bases). Germline CDR1 SGHRS, CDR2 YFSETQ. V lost 3 bases to trimming and J lost 2 bases, with 9 bases between them. The CDR3 spans 13 residues. CDR3 DNA: TGCGCCAGCAGCTGGGACACAACCTACGAGCAGTACTTC. Amino acids: CASSWDTTYEQYF.

The gene calls are TRBV29-1 and TRBJ2-2, with 15 bases fitting TRBD2. This CDR3 has 15 amino acids. Trimming took 4 bases from V and 7 from J; bases not matched to a gene: 4. Germline CDR1 reads SQVTM; CDR2 reads ANQGSEA. CDR3 amino acids: CSVAGTSGGYGELFF. Here the CDR3 DNA reads TGCAGCGTTGCGGGGACTAGCGGGGGGTACGGGGAGCTGTTTTTT.

The V gene is TRBV6-5, the J gene TRBJ2-7; unclear D gene. The V gene lost 5 bases and the J gene lost 7 bases, with 12 bases spanning the gap. Germline V lookup: CDR1 MNHEY, CDR2 SVGAGI. The CDR3 length is 12 residues. CDR3 region: CASSPNSVEQYF. CDR3 DNA sequence: TGTGCCAGCAGTCCAAACTCGGTGGAGCAGTACTTC.

The chain links TRBV9 to TRBJ2-5, with D possibly being TRBD2 (6 bases). The ends were cut back, 3 bases at V and 4 bases at J, with 10 bases in the middle. Germline CDR1 reads SGDLS; CDR2 reads YYNGEE. The CDR3 consists of 13 residues. CDR3: CASSEAGLETQYF. For the CDR3, the DNA is TGTGCCAGCAGCGAAGCGGGCCTAGAGACCCAGTACTTC.

J is TRBJ2-6 and V is TRBV19, with D possibly being TRBD2 (6 bases). CDR3 length equals 18 residues. Looked up from germline, CDR1 is LNHDA and CDR2 is SQIVND (reference sequence). V was shortened by 0 bases and J by 0 bases, with 12 bases between the two germline ends. In nucleotides, the CDR3 is TGTGCCAGTAGTATAGAATTTGCGGGGCTCTCTGGGGCCAACGTCCTGACTTTC. It encodes CASSIEFAGLSGANVLTF.

This chain uses TRBV27 with TRBJ2-7; 9 bases agree with TRBD1. Germline trimming cut 3 bases from V and 2 bases from J; bases unmatched to any gene: 8. Germline V CDR1 and CDR2: MNHEY, SMNVEV (reference sequence). CDR3 size: 16 residues. CDR3 bases: TGTGCCAGCAGTTTGGGAGGGACAGGGTGGACCTACGAGCAGTACTTC. Translating gives CASSLGGTGWTYEQYF.